This T cell receptor beta chain derives from a study of blood T cell repertoires in COVID-19. On the study more broadly: The samples span acute and convalescent COVID-19 from the United States, Italy and Spain. From T cells, B-cell-depleted T cells, or PBMCs came the material, which was cDNA or gDNA.

The germline gives CDR1 MGHRA, CDR2 YSYEKL. The V end lost 4 bases, the J end lost 1 base, and 25 bases lay between the germline ends. The CDR3 runs 19 residues. Authors' processing steps: Estimated nucleated cell counts came from reference gene primer amplification. Measured with immunoSEQ multiplex PCR; TCRdb has only the in-frame clones, and not every one. V and J calls and clone size come straight from that table; D and trimming were deduced from the DNA. The table records 100,000 or so clones, 84% of them present only once. Sequencing was performed on peripheral blood. The sequence derives from a man between 65 and 80 years old with active or convalescent COVID-19. The J gene is TRBJ1-1, the V gene TRBV4-1, with D possibly TRBD1 on 6 matching bases. CDR3 sequence (DNA): TGCGCCAGCAGCCGGCGGATAGGACAGTCAGACATTGGGAACACTGAAGCTTTCTTT. Its translation is CASSRRIGQSDIGNTEAFF.